This entry lists 3 T cell receptor beta chains sequenced from one sample in a study of response to subunit inactivated influenza vaccine. Via MiXCR, TCRdb re-called the RT-PCR reads, giving one row per CDR3 protein. The sample holds 610,000 or so distinct CDR3 sequences; about 15% are singletons and the top ten take over 8.5%. The specimen comprised PBMCs from blood, sampled less than 13 days after vaccination. The source of these receptors is a man over 45 who received an inactivated influenza vaccine.

J is TRBJ2-1 and V is TRBV4-3; TRBD2 agrees at 8 bases. Unmatched junction bases numbered 8, after V lost 0 bases and J lost 7 bases. Germline V lookup: CDR1 LGHNA, CDR2 YSLEER. There are 16 residues in the CDR3. Here the CDR3 reads CASSQDPGGRVNEQFF. CDR3 DNA sequence: TGCGCCAGCAGCCAAGACCCGGGGGGGAGGGTGAATGAGCAGTTCTTC.

Comment on this clonotype: A much larger clone lies one base from this, so it may be a read error. The chain employs TRBV5-1 and TRBJ2-5; TRBD1 matches 12 bases. This CDR3 has 14 amino acids. The V and J ends lost 3 bases and 4 bases, in that order; junction bases with no gene match: 1. Germline V lookup: CDR1 SGHRS, CDR2 YFSETQ. CDR3 loop: CASSWGQGAETQYF. CDR3 nucleotide sequence: TGCGCCAGCAGCTGGGGACAGGGGGCAGAGACCCAGTACTTC.

V usage is TRBV4-1 and J usage is TRBJ2-1; D is perhaps TRBD1 (6 bases). The CDR3 contains 17 residues. Germline CDR1 and CDR2: MGHRA and YSYEKL. V was trimmed by 3 bases and J by 0 bases, leaving 15 bases between them. The CDR3: CASSHLPQGVSYNEQFF. DNA for the CDR3: TGCGCCAGCAGCCACCTACCACAGGGAGTCTCCTACAATGAGCAGTTCTTC.